The rows below give T cell receptor beta chains drawn from one sample of a study of blood T cell repertoires in COVID-19. Produced via immunoSEQ multiplex PCR; TCRdb's table is partial and in-frame only. The profile shows roughly 250,000 clones, roughly nine tenths of them singletons. The sequencing sample was made of peripheral blood. The source of these receptors is a woman aged 25 to 39 with COVID-19, enrolled during active disease. Both conserved end residues are part of each CDR3. The D gene is left open where the match is weak. Only part of the rows carry a size: once, few, many, or a class if the clone is expanded.

clone size	V gene	D gene	J gene	CDR3 protein	CDR3 DNA
-	TRBV10-3	-	TRBJ2-1	CAISDNRQDIYNEQFF	TGTGCCATCAGTGACAACAGACAGGACATCTACAATGAGCAGTTCTTC
-	TRBV5-1	-	TRBJ2-1	CASSLGGGGLYNEQFF	TGCGCCAGCAGCTTGGGCGGTGGCGGGTTGTACAATGAGCAGTTCTTC
-	TRBV11-2	TRBD2	TRBJ2-7	CAIGGSGGPYEQYF	TGTGCGATTGGGGGTAGCGGGGGGCCCTACGAGCAGTACTTC
-	TRBV10-3	-	TRBJ1-1	CAISASGDHTEAFF	TGTGCCATCAGTGCCTCAGGGGACCACACTGAAGCTTTCTTT
-	TRBV18	TRBD1	TRBJ1-5	CASSTGQANQPQHF	TGTGCCAGCTCAACCGGACAGGCTAATCAGCCCCAGCATTTT
-	TRBV4-1	-	TRBJ1-2	CASSQAPGGGSSAGYTF	TGCGCCAGCAGCCAAGCTCCCGGCGGGGGGAGTTCGGCTGGCTACACCTTC
-	TRBV28	-	TRBJ1-2	CASSLSSGVGGYTF	TGTGCCAGCAGTTTAAGCTCGGGGGTAGGTGGCTACACCTTC
-	TRBV20-1	-	TRBJ2-5	CSARNRETQYF	TGCAGTGCTAGAAACCGGGAGACCCAGTACTTC
-	TRBV11-2	TRBD2	TRBJ2-5	CASTFSGGPEQTQYF	TGTGCCAGCACCTTTAGCGGGGGCCCCGAGCAGACCCAGTACTTC
-	TRBV10-2	-	TRBJ2-6	CASSGQGLGANVLTF	TGCGCCAGCAGTGGGCAGGGGCTCGGGGCCAACGTCCTGACTTTC
-	TRBV29-1	-	TRBJ1-1	CSVEVQGLGNTEAFF	TGCAGCGTTGAAGTCCAGGGGTTGGGGAACACTGAAGCTTTCTTT
-	TRBV3-1/TRBV3-2	-	TRBJ2-5	CASSQDLEETQYF	TGTGCCAGCAGCCAAGATCTTGAAGAGACCCAGTACTTC
-	TRBV5-1	TRBD2	TRBJ2-5	CATSPRAGGQETQYF	TGCGCCACGTCCCCCCGGGCGGGGGGACAAGAGACCCAGTACTTC
few	TRBV5-1	-	TRBJ1-2	CASTRGGHNGYTF	TGCGCCAGCACCCGGGGGGGACATAATGGCTACACCTTC
-	TRBV27	TRBD1	TRBJ2-1	CASSLWTGGHEQFF	TGTGCCAGCAGTTTATGGACAGGGGGTCATGAGCAGTTCTTC